This section outlines one T cell receptor (beta chain) sequence together with its context. Its antigen is unknown. Trimming left V 0 bases short and J 5 bases short, with 12 bases between. The germline CDR1 and CDR2 sequences are MRHNA and SNTAGT. There are 15 residues in the CDR3. These data belong to a study of T cell repertoires in aging, cancer and after chemotherapy. Across the study: Repeat sampling of healthy donors over several months to years showed clear clonal overlap. Some 9.4 million TCR reads made up the full dataset. Points from the study as a whole: Rebound thymic output was suggested by rising median generation probability during chemotherapy in each cancer cohort.

The template was genomic DNA from peripheral blood, not RNA. TRB rearrangements spanning V, D and J were amplified using mixed TRB-A/B primers. In TCRdb, the multiplex PCR reads were re-called with MiXCR into one record per CDR3 protein. This table holds 6,000 or so distinct CDR3 sequences, approximately 40% found once. The gene calls are TRBV6-4 and TRBJ2-3; D possibly matches TRBD1 or TRBD2 (5 bases each). Sequencing was done on a sample of blood. This TCR was sampled from a human donor in good health. CDR3 nucleotide sequence: TGTGCCAGCAGTGACTCGAACCGGGGCATAGATACGCAGTATTTT. Protein sequence: CASSDSNRGIDTQYF.